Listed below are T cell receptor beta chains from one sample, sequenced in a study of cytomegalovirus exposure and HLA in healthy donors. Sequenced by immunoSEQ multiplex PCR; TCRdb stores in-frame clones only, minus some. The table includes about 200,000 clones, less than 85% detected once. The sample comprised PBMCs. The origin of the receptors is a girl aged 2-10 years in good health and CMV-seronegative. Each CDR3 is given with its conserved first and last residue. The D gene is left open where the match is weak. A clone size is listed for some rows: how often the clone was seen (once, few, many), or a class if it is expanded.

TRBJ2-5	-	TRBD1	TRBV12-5	TGTGCTAGTGGATCGGGACAGGGGCCCCAAGAGACCCAGTACTTC	CASGSGQGPQETQYF
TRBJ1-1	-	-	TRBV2	TGTGCCAGCAGTGACAGGGGAGGGAGCACTGAAGCTTTCTTT	CASSDRGGSTEAFF
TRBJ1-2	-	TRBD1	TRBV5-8	TGTGCCAGCAGTTTGGGACAGTTTATTAACTATGGCTACACCTTC	CASSLGQFINYGYTF
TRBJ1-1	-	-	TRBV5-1	TGCGCCAGCAGCTTTAACGGGGGACGCACTGAAGCTTTCTTT	CASSFNGGRTEAFF
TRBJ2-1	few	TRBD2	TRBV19	TGTGCCAGTAGTAAGGAGCGGGAGTACAATGAGCAGTTCTTC	CASSKEREYNEQFF
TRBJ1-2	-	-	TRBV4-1	TGCGCCAGCACCCCCGGACACCACGCGAATGGCTACACCTTC	CASTPGHHANGYTF
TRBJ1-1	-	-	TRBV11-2	TGTGCCAGCAGCTTAGAGACAGGCACAGCTTCGAGGGCTTTCTTT	CASSLETGTASRAFF
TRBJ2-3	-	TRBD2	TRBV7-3	TGTGCCAGCAGCCTAATCGGACTAGCGGGGGGAGATACGCAGTATTTT	CASSLIGLAGGDTQYF
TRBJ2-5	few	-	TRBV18	TGTGCCAGCTCACCTGCCGGGGGAGAGACCCAGTACTTC	CASSPAGGETQYF
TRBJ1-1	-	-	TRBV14	TGTGCCAGCAGCCAAGCCACACAGGGCACTGAAGCTTTCTTT	CASSQATQGTEAFF
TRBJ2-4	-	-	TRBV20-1	TGCAGTGCTGTTTCAGGGGACATTCAGTACTTC	CSAVSGDIQYF
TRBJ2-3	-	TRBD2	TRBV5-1	TGCGCCAGCAGCTTTCGGACTAGCGTTCATATAACAGATACGCAGTATTTT	CASSFRTSVHITDTQYF
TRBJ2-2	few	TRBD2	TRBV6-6	TGTGCCAGCAACGGCCTAGCGGGGGGATCCGGGGAGCTGTTTTTT	CASNGLAGGSGELFF
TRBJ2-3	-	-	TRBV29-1	TGCAGCGTTGACAAAGATACGCAGTATTTT	CSVDKDTQYF
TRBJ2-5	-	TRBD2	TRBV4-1	TGCGCCAGCAGCCAAGATTTCGGGAGGCAAGAGACCCAGTACTTC	CASSQDFGRQETQYF
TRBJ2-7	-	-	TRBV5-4	TGTGCCAGCAAAAGGGGTACAACGGGCGAGCAGTACTTC	CASKRGTTGEQYF
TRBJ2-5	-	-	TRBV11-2	TGTGCCAGCAGCTTAGGGGGCGATAGCAGTGGCGAGACCCAGTACTTC	CASSLGGDSSGETQYF
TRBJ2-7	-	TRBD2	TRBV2	TGTGCCAGCAGTGAAGCATCAGGTCTAGCGGGAGGTTACGAGCAGTACTTC	CASSEASGLAGGYEQYF
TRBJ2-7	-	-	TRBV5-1	TGCGCCAGCAGCCTATCAGCTAGCTACGAGCAGTACTTC	CASSLSASYEQYF
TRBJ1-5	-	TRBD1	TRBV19	TGTGCCAGTAGTATCTTTGGGACAGGGGCCAGCAATCAGCCCCAGCATTTT	CASSIFGTGASNQPQHF
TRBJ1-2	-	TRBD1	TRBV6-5	TGTGCCAGCAGAACCGGGACAGGGGGCGCATGGGGCTACACCTTC	CASRTGTGGAWGYTF
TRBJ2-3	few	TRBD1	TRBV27	TGTGCCAGTTCCAGGGGGTTTCTCACAGATACGCAGTATTTT	CASSRGFLTDTQYF
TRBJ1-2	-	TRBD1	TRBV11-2	TGTGCCAGCAGCTTAGTTCGGACAGGGGGAGAAGGCTACACCTTC	CASSLVRTGGEGYTF
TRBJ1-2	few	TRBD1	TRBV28	TGTGCCAGCCGATGGACGACAGGGGGCTACACCTTC	CASRWTTGGYTF
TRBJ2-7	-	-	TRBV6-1	TGTGCCAGCACCTTCCGGGACACCCTTCGAGAGCAGTACTTC	CASTFRDTLREQYF
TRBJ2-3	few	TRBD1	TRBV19	TGTGCCAGTAAGGATCAAGGGACAACAGGGGCAGATACGCAGTATTTT	CASKDQGTTGADTQYF
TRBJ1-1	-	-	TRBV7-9	TGTGCCAGCAGCCCGCGGACAAGGGGGAACACTGAAGCTTTCTTT	CASSPRTRGNTEAFF
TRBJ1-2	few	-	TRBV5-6	TGTGCCAGCAGCCCGGAGACAGGTCCTCAAAGGTGGGACTACACCTTC	CASSPETGPQRWDYTF
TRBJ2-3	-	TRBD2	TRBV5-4	TGTGCCAGCAGCCGCACTAGCGAGAGCACAGATACGCAGTATTTT	CASSRTSESTDTQYF
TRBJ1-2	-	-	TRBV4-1	TGCGCCAGCAGCCATGGGTTTCTGACAGGAGGCGGTCATGGCTACACCTTC	CASSHGFLTGGGHGYTF
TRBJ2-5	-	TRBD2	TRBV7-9	TGTGCCAGCAGCTTATTTGGGGGAGGGGAGACCCAGTACTTC	CASSLFGGGETQYF
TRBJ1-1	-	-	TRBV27	TGTGCCAGCAGTTTCGGGTCGGGGACTGAAGCTTTCTTT	CASSFGSGTEAFF
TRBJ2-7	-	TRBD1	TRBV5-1	TGCGCCAGCAGCTTGGACTCAGGGGGCTACGAGCAGTACTTC	CASSLDSGGYEQYF
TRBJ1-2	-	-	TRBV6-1	TGTGCCAGCAGTGAAGCACGACAGGCCCTTAACTATGGCTACACCTTC	CASSEARQALNYGYTF
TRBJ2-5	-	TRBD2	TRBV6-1	TGTGCCAGCAGTGTGAGACTAGCGGGGGCCCAGTACTTC	CASSVRLAGAQYF
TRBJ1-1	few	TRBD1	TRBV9	TGTGCCAGCAGCCCACAGGGGGCCGTGGTGAACACTGAAGCTTTCTTT	CASSPQGAVVNTEAFF
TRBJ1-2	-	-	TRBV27	TGTGCCAGCAGTGGCTTGGGCGGGGACTATGGCTACACCTTC	CASSGLGGDYGYTF
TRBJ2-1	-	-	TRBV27	TGTGCCAGCACTACGACAAGGGTGGGGCACAATGAGCAGTTCTTC	CASTTTRVGHNEQFF
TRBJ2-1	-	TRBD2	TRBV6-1	TGTGCCAGCAGTGAGCCAAGGGCTAGCGGGGCTTACAATGAGCAGTTCTTC	CASSEPRASGAYNEQFF
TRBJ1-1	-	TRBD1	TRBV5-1	TGCGCCAGCAGCTTGGCGACAGGGGAAGCTTTCTTT	CASSLATGEAFF
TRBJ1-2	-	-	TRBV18	TGTGCCAGCTCCCCTAGTTTTACAAATGGCTACACCTTC	CASSPSFTNGYTF